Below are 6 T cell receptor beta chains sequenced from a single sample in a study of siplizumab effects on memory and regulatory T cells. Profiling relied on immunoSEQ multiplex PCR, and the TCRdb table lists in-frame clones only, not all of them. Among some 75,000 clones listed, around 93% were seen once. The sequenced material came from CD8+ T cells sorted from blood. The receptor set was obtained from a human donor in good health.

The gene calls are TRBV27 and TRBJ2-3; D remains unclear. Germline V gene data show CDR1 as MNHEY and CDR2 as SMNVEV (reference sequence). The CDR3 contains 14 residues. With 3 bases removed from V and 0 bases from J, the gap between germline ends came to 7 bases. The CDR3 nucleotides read TGTGCCAGCAGTTTTGGGGTTAGCACAGATACGCAGTATTTT. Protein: CASSFGVSTDTQYF.

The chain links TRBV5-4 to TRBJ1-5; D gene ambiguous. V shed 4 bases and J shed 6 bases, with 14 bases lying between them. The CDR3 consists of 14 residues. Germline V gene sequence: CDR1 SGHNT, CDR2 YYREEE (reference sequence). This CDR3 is CASSPPVGVQPQHF. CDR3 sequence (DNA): TGTGCCAGCAGCCCACCGGTAGGTGTTCAGCCCCAGCATTTT.

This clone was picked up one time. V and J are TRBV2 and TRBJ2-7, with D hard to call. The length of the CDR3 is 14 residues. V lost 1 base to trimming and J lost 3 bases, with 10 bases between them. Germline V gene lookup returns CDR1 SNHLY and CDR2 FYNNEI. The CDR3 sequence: CASSEVPGSYEQYF. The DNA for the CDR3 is TGTGCCAGCAGTGAAGTCCCCGGAAGCTACGAGCAGTACTTC.

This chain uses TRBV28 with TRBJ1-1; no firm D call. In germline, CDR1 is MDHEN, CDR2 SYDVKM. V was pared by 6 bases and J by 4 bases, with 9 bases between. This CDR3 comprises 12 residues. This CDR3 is CASSRVGTEAFF. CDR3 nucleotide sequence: TGTGCCAGCAGCCGGGTTGGCACTGAAGCTTTCTTT.

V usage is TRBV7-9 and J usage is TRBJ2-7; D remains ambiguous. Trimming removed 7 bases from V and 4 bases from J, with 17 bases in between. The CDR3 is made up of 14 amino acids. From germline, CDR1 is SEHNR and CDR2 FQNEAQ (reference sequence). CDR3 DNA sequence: TGTGCCAGCACCCACCTCGGCACAATATACGAGCAGTACTTC. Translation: CASTHLGTIYEQYF.

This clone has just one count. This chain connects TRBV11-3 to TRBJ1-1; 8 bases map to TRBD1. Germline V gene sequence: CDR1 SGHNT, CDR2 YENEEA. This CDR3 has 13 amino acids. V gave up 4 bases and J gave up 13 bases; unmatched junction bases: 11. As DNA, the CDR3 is TGTGCCAGCAGCTCCCCGGGACAGGAGAAGCTTTTCTTT. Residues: CASSSPGQEKLFF.